The 12 T cell receptor beta chains below were found in one sample sequenced in a study of immune characterization of retroperitoneal liposarcoma. Each CDR3 protein is one row after TCRdb ran MiXCR on the PCR reads. Seen here are thousands of distinct CDR3 sequences, under 30% observed once, and the top ten hold 8% to 10%. What was sequenced was tumor tissue. The receptor source for this set is a male donor with retroperitoneal liposarcoma.

This clonotype is labeled medium-sized. No conserved phenylalanine or tryptophan is present at the end of the CDR3, so a read error is the likely explanation. The rearrangement uses TRBV6-1 and TRBJ2-1, with TRBD1 matching 9 bases. CDR3 length: 13 amino acids. V lost 6 bases and J lost 10; bases outside the gene matches: 7. In germline, CDR1 is MNHNS, CDR2 SASEGT. The CDR3 here is CASSGTGLHEQFL. The CDR3 DNA sequence: TGTGCCAGCAGCGGGACAGGGCTGCACGAGCAGTTCTTA.

By share of the sample, this clonotype is medium-sized. This rearrangement joins TRBV6-1 to TRBJ2-1; D is undetermined. The J call is doubtful: the DNA matches TRBJ2-7 better. Germline CDR1 is MNHNS and CDR2 is SASEGT. This CDR3 region has 13 residues. The CDR3 spells CASSQNSRYEQYF. In DNA, the CDR3 is TGTGCCAGCAGTCAAAACTCCCGCTACGAGCAGTACTTC.

The chain has TRBV7-3 and TRBJ2-5; 10 nucleotides line up with TRBD2. The CDR3 loop spans 15 amino acids. With V trimmed by 3 bases and J by 5 bases, 6 bases remained unmatched. Germline-derived CDR1 and CDR2 are SGHTA and FQGTGA. This chain's CDR3 is CASSLGLAGVETQYF. DNA for the CDR3: TGTGCCAGCAGCTTGGGTCTAGCGGGAGTCGAGACCCAGTACTTC.

The chain combines TRBV6-2 or TRBV6-3 with TRBJ2-1, with TRBD2 identical over 9 bases. Germline assignment: CDR1 MNHEY and CDR2 SVGEGT. The V and J ends lost 2 bases and 8 bases, in that order; junction bases with no gene match: 13. The CDR3 consists of 17 residues. CDR3: CASSYGLSGLAVDEQFF. The CDR3 DNA sequence: TGTGCCAGCAGTTACGGGTTATCGGGACTAGCAGTCGATGAGCAGTTCTTC.

Many counts were recorded for this clonotype. This rearrangement joins TRBV10-2 to TRBJ2-3, with 12 bases identical to TRBD2. The length of the CDR3 is 15 residues. V trimming: 6 bases; J trimming: 4 bases; junction bases outside the gene matches: 5. Germline CDR1 WSHSY, CDR2 SAAADI. Written as DNA, the CDR3 is TGCGCCAGCAGGACTAGCGGGAGTCAAGCAGATACGCAGTATTTT. It translates to CASRTSGSQADTQYF.

This clonotype was detected only a few times. The chain recombines TRBV6-5 with TRBJ2-3; the match to TRBD2 covers 8 bases. CDR1 and CDR2 from the germline V gene are MNHEY and SVGAGI. V shed 2 bases and J 1 base; nucleotides not matched to a gene: 5. The CDR3 covers 16 residues. The CDR3 is CASSYRSGAGTDTQYF. The CDR3 coding sequence is TGTGCCAGCAGTTACCGTAGCGGGGCGGGCACAGATACGCAGTATTTT.

This clonotype appeared a single time. This chain uses TRBV6-6 with TRBJ2-5; D not resolved. The J call is doubtful: the DNA matches TRBJ2-1 better. Germline CDR1 is MNHNY and CDR2 is SVGAGI (reference sequence). There are 14 residues in the CDR3. The CDR3 loop reads CASSRTSEGDEQFF. As DNA, the CDR3 is TGTGCCAGCAGTCGGACGTCGGAAGGCGATGAGCAGTTCTTC.

The rearrangement links TRBV14 to TRBJ2-1; the D gene is possibly TRBD2 (6 bases). V lost 4 bases and J 6 bases, leaving 16 bases between the germline ends. CDR3 length: 15 amino acids. CDR1 is SGHDN and CDR2 is FVKESK in the germline V gene. The CDR3, as DNA: TGTGCCAGCAGCCCATATCTAGCGTCAGCCAATGAGCAGTTCTTC. Its protein product is CASSPYLASANEQFF.

By share, this clonotype ranks as large. The chain is built from TRBV10-2 and TRBJ2-5, with 14 bases that match TRBD2. The J call is in doubt because the DNA end fits TRBJ2-7 better. Germline values: CDR1 WSHSY, CDR2 SAAADI. The CDR3 totals 16 residues. CDR3 coding DNA: TGCGCCAGCGCCCCGGGACTAGCGGGAGTCACCTACGAGCAGTACTTC. Protein sequence: CASAPGLAGVTYEQYF.

This clonotype is medium-sized by share. The chain uses TRBV12-3 or TRBV12-4 and TRBJ2-1; 7 positions match TRBD2. V gave up 6 bases and J gave up 4 bases; unmatched junction bases: 6. This CDR3 contains 14 residues. The CDR3 protein is CASSLGGGYNEQFF. The CDR3 bases are TGTGCCAGCAGCCTCGGGGGAGGGTACAATGAGCAGTTCTTC.

This clonotype is labeled medium-sized. V is TRBV25-1 and J is TRBJ2-2; 10 bases agree with TRBD2. Germline CDR1 reads MGHDK; CDR2 reads SYGVNS. The CDR3 spans 15 residues. V dropped 6 bases and J dropped 5; count of bases not matched to a gene: 6. As DNA, the CDR3 is TGTGCCAGCAGCTTAACAGCGGGAGGGACCGGGGAGCTGTTTTTT. Translating gives CASSLTAGGTGELFF.

This clonotype appeared many times. This chain connects TRBV12-3 or TRBV12-4 to TRBJ2-1; D not resolved. With the DNA end fitting TRBJ2-7 better, the J assignment may be wrong. The CDR3 extends over 12 amino acids. The CDR3 sequence: CASSLYSGKQYF. The CDR3 DNA is TGTGCCAGCAGTTTGTACTCCGGCAAGCAGTACTTC.